The rows below give T cell receptor beta chains drawn from one sample of a study of cytotoxic CD8 clonotypes in ibrutinib-treated CLL. Sequenced by immunoSEQ multiplex PCR; TCRdb stores in-frame clones only, minus some. The profile covers under 150,000 clones, with 85% to 95% appearing a single time and about a tenth taken by the ten largest. Sequencing used PBMCs, obtained after 12 months of ibrutinib treatment. The receptor set was obtained from a human donor with chronic lymphocytic leukemia. Each CDR3 is given with its conserved first and last residue. Each record gives: CDR3 protein, CDR3 DNA, D gene, CDR3 length, J gene, V gene, clone size. The D gene is left open where the match is weak. Some rows have no size entry. The others give once, few or many, or a class for an expanded clone.

CSPRSEETQYF,TGCAGTCCCAGGAGTGAAGAGACCCAGTACTTC,-,11,TRBJ2-5,TRBV20-1,-
CASSLLAFQAGELFF,TGTGCCAGCAGTTTATTAGCCTTCCAGGCCGGGGAGCTGTTTTTT,-,15,TRBJ2-2,TRBV28,-
CASSIRAVGNEKLFF,TGCGCCAGCAGCATAAGGGCCGTCGGTAATGAAAAACTGTTTTTT,-,15,TRBJ1-4,TRBV4-3,-
CASSWVQGGTDTQYF,TGTGCCAGCAGTTGGGTCCAGGGGGGCACAGATACGCAGTATTTT,TRBD1,15,TRBJ2-3,TRBV6-6,once
CASSLGSPSPGNTIYF,TGTGCCAGCAGCTTGGGTAGTCCGAGTCCTGGAAACACCATATATTTT,-,16,TRBJ1-3,TRBV7-3,-
CASSLGQLDRYEQYF,TGTGCCAGCAGTCTCGGACAGCTCGATCGTTACGAGCAGTACTTC,-,15,TRBJ2-7,TRBV28,-
CASSPPRVEQPQHF,TGTGCCAGCAGCCCCCCCAGGGTTGAGCAGCCCCAGCATTTT,-,14,TRBJ1-5,TRBV6-6,few
CASSPDPKIRRGRQQYF,TGTGCCAGCAGCCCAGACCCCAAGATCCGCCGTGGGAGGCAGCAGTACTTC,-,17,TRBJ2-7,TRBV7-9,-
CASSHGSSSGLKETQYF,TGTGCCAGCAGCCACGGCTCGTCTAGCGGGTTGAAAGAGACCCAGTACTTC,TRBD2,17,TRBJ2-5,TRBV4-2,-
CASSVDPSVETGELFF,TGTGCCAGCAGCGTAGACCCTAGCGTCGAGACCGGGGAGCTGTTTTTT,-,16,TRBJ2-2,TRBV9,-
CASSLSGSDTQYF,TGTGCCAGCAGCTTATCAGGGTCAGATACGCAGTATTTT,-,13,TRBJ2-3,TRBV7-3,-
CASSVGATSLVQETQYF,TGTGCCAGCAGCGTAGGGGCGACTTCGCTAGTCCAAGAGACCCAGTACTTC,-,17,TRBJ2-5,TRBV7-8,large
CASSTGENTEAFF,TGTGCCAGCAGCACAGGGGAAAACACTGAAGCTTTCTTT,TRBD1,13,TRBJ1-1,TRBV6-4,-
CASSSLAGVGYNEQFF,TGTGCCAGCAGTTCCTTAGCGGGAGTTGGCTACAATGAGCAGTTCTTC,TRBD2,16,TRBJ2-1,TRBV6-5,-
CASSFPTDQSYGYTF,TGTGCCAGCAGTTTCCCGACAGATCAATCCTATGGCTACACCTTC,-,15,TRBJ1-2,TRBV6-6,-
CASSPNYEQYF,TGTGCCAGCAGCCCCAACTACGAGCAGTACTTC,-,11,TRBJ2-7,TRBV7-9,-
CAWKAYWLTGELFF,TGTGCCTGGAAAGCGTACTGGCTCACCGGGGAGCTGTTTTTT,-,14,TRBJ2-2,TRBV30,-